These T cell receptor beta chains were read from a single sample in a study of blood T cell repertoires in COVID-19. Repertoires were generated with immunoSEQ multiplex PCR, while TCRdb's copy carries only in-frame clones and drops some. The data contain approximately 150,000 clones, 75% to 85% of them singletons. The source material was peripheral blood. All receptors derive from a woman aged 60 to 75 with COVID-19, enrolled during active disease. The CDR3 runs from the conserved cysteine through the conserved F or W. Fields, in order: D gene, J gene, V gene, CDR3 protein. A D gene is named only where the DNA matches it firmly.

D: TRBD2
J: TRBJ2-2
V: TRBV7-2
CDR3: CASSPTGGGAGELFF

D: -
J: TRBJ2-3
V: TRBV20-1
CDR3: CSASLAPRGDTQYF

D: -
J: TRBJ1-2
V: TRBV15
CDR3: CATSRGTTGLGYTF

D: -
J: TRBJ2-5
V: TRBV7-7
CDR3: CASSLSGLPQETQYF

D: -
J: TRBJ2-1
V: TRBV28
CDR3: CASSLRRGEQFF

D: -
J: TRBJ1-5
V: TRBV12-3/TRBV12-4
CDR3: CASKNSLRQPQHF

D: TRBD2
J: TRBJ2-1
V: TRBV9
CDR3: CASSPLMKREGYQAPEQFF

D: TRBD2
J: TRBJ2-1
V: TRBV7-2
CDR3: CASSLPGTSGRQQFF

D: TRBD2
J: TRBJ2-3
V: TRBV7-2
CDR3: CASSLRLAGTTDTQYF

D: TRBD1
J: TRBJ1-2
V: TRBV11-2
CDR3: CASSLGRTGNYGYTF

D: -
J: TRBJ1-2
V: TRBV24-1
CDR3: CATSEPQRSSGYTF

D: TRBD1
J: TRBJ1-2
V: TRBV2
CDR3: CASSRDREYGYTF

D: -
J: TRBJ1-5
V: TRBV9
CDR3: CASSPRGQINQPQHF

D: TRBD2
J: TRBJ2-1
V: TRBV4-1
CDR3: CASSQRLAGGIFFYNEQFF

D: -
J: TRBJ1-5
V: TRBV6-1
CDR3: CASSEAAPRGNQPQHF

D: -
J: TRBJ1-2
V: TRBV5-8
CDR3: CASSLLLGAGTF

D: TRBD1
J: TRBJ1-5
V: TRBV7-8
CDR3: CASTLFDRGPGQPQHF

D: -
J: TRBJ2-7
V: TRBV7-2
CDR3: CASSVSGSVSYEQYF

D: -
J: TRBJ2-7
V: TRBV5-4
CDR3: CASSFDSGEQYF

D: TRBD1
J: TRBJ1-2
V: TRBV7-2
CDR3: CASRWTGDYGYTF

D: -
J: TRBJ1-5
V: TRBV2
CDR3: CASHFKTGYQPQHF

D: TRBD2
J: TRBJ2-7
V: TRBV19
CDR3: CASSPSTSASEQYF

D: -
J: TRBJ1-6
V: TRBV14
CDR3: CASSQSLGGPKASPLHF

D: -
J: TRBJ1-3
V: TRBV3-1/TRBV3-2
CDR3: CASSPRQGNTIYF

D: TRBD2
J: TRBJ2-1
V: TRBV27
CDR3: CASSLAEGLAGRHEQFF

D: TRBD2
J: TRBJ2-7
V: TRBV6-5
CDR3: CASSYSSSGSYEQYF

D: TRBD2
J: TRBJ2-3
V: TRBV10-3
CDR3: CAISEPRLAGDSPDTQYF

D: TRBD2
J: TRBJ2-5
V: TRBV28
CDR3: CASSFIREGETQYF

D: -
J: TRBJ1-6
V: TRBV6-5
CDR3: CASSYSAGTLHF

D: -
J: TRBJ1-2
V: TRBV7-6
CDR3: CASSLSIGMKDSGGYTF

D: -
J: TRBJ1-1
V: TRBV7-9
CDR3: CASSFEEMNTEAFF

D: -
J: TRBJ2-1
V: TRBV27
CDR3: CASSLGTHLYNEQFF

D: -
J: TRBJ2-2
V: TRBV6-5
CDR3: CASSFGQGWTGELFF

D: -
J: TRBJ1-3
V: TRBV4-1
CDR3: CASSFEGTAGYSGNTIYF

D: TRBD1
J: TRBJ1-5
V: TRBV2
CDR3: CASSSRTGGDYSNQPQHF

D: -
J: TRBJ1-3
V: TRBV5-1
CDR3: CASSLETGTSGNTIYF

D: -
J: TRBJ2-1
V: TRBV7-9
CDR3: CASSPVGTRERNEQFF

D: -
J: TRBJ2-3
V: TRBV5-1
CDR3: CASSLGRLDTQYF

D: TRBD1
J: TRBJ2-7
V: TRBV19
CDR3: CASSDGTGRNEQYF

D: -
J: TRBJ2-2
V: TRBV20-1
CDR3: CSASPEVNTGELFF

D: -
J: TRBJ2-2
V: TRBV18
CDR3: CASSLVEGSTGELFF

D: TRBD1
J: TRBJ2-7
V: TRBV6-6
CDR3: CASSSGTGSYEQYF

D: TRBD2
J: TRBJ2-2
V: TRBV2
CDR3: CASSERNLAGIGGELFF

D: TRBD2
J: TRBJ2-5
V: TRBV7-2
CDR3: CASSQLAGWGETQYF

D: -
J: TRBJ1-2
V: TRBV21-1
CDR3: CASSKAPEAGVPGYTF

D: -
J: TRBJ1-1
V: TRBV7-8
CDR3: CASSPIGGEVWTEAFF

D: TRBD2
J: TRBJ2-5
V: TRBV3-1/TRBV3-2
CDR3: CASSLAGGAGETQYF

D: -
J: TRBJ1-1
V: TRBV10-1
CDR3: CASSSRAESNTEAFF

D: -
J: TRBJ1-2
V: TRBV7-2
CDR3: CASSPLPRGGRGYTF

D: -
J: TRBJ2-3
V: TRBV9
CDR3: CASSVQGSDTQYF

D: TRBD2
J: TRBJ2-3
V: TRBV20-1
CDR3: CSASITAGGPNTQYF

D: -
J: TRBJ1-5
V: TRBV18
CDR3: CASSFQGSNQPQHF

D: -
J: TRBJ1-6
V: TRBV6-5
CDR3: CASVPGRNSPLHF